The following is a TCR beta chain sequence with its context. Its antigen is unidentified. This record comes from a study of OX40 agonist ivuxolimab in advanced cancers. Across the whole study: Eligibility rules accepted prior anti-PD-1, anti-PD-L1 or anti-CTLA-4 therapy, and roughly 42% had some. Overall study results and limits: In the 0.1 to 3.0 mg/kg range, CD4+ and CD8+ blood T cells had expanded clonally by week 6. Antigen specificity remained undetermined for the expanded peripheral T cells.

The investigators sampled blood at baseline, at cycle 4 day 1, and at cycle 7 day 1. Sequencing used immunoSEQ multiplex PCR; TCRdb keeps in-frame clones, though not all of them. The repertoire has roughly 50,000 clones, about 92% of them found once; the top ten carry roughly 6%. There are 16 residues in the CDR3. Looked up from germline, CDR1 is MNHNS and CDR2 is SASEGT. V dropped 4 bases and J dropped 3 bases, with 18 bases sitting between them. The sample in question was CD4+ or CD8+ T cells sorted from blood, obtained in a trial of the OX40 agonist ivuxolimab. The clonotype was recovered from an adult with an advanced solid tumor such as melanoma, head and neck, liver or kidney cancer. The V gene is TRBV6-1, the J gene TRBJ2-5; D could derive from TRBD1 or TRBD2 (6 bases each). The CDR3 sequence: CASSARAARGEETQYF. DNA for the CDR3: TGTGCCAGCAGTGCACGAGCCGCGAGGGGGGAAGAGACCCAGTACTTC.